This TCR beta chain is from a study of low-dose radiotherapy and immunotherapy resistance in tumors. For the study at large: The regimen for patients comprised intravenous nivolumab 240 mg every two weeks plus intravenous ipilimumab 1 mg/kg every six weeks. Alpha and beta chains were covered, as first-strand cDNA relied on TRAV- and TRBV-specific primers.

As for time point: after trial treatment. Treatment in this sample: LDRT plus nivolumab, ipilimumab, low-dose cyclophosphamide and aspirin (RACIN trial). CDR1 and CDR2 from the germline V gene are SGHTA and FQGNSA. The CDR3 sequence is 14 residues long. With 6 bases clipped from V and 5 bases from J, the junction kept 10 bases outside the gene matches. For amplifying TCRs, the PCR ran for around 20 cycles with Phusion, which was used together with a constant-region primer and the adapter on the V primers. MiXCR was run by TCRdb on the reads, yielding one entry per CDR3 protein. Of roughly 50,000 distinct CDR3 sequences listed, around 34% are singletons.

The receptor's source is a male donor with rectosigmoid adenocarcinoma. This chain connects TRBV7-2 to TRBJ2-7; TRBD1 agrees at 7 bases. The sequences come from PBMCs, collected after low-dose radiotherapy plus immunotherapy. This chain's CDR3 is CASSPQGTVNEQYF. As DNA, the CDR3 is TGTGCCAGCAGTCCACAGGGGACAGTAAACGAGCAGTACTTC.